This entry lists 13 T cell receptor beta chains sequenced from one sample in a study of blood T cell repertoires in COVID-19. Sequenced by immunoSEQ multiplex PCR; TCRdb stores in-frame clones only, minus some. The top ten hold approximately 20% of the sample, which has 55,000 or so clones, around 83% seen once. Source material: peripheral blood. Source of these receptors: a man younger than 45 with COVID-19, enrolled during active disease.

This clone is deemed medium-sized. In DNA, the CDR3 is TGCGCCAGCAGCCCACGGGACAGGGAAACTGAAGCTTTCTTT. Amino acid sequence: CASSPRDRETEAFF. The V gene is TRBV4-1, the J gene TRBJ1-1; 9 bases are a match to TRBD1. This CDR3 is built from 14 residues. CDR1 is MGHRA and CDR2 is YSYEKL in the germline V gene. Trimming took 4 bases from V and 5 from J; bases not matched to a gene: 5.

V and J are TRBV7-3 and TRBJ1-6, with a possible D match to TRBD1 (6 bases). The germline CDR1 and CDR2 sequences are SGHTA and FQGTGA. The CDR3 has 14 residues. The V and J ends lost 2 bases and 4 bases respectively, with 6 bases between them. The CDR3 reads CASSLGTYNSPLHF. The CDR3 nucleotides are TGTGCCAGCAGCTTAGGGACATATAATTCACCCCTCCACTTT.

The genes are TRBV18 and TRBJ2-5, with TRBD1 matching over 7 bases. The germline CDR1 and CDR2 sequences are KGHSH and LQKENI. The CDR3 length is 14 residues. The junction had 2 bases not matched to a gene; V was cut back by 0 bases and J by 4 bases. Here the CDR3 reads CASSPPWDRETQYF. CDR3 bases: TGTGCCAGCTCACCACCGTGGGACAGAGAGACCCAGTACTTC.

The V call is TRBV4-1, the J call TRBJ1-6, with 8 bases lining up with TRBD1. The CDR3 totals 16 residues. J was trimmed by 10 bases and V by 2 bases; bases with no gene match: 10. The germline gives CDR1 MGHRA, CDR2 YSYEKL. In DNA form, the CDR3 reads TGCGCCAGCAGCCAAATGGACAGGGCTATAGGGTCACCCCTCCACTTT. Translating gives CASSQMDRAIGSPLHF.

This clone was seen a few times. The chain is built from TRBV6-2 or TRBV6-3 and TRBJ2-1; the match to TRBD1 covers 9 bases. The CDR3 length is 17 residues. The trim removed 5 bases at V and 8 bases at J, leaving 16 bases unmatched. Germline CDR1 is MNHEY and CDR2 is SVGEGT. CDR3 sequence reads: CASSPNQLGTGSYEQFF. The CDR3 region has the DNA TGTGCCAGCAGTCCCAACCAACTCGGGACAGGGAGCTATGAGCAGTTCTTC.

The chain couples TRBV5-6 to TRBJ1-5; a weak D match, TRBD1 (6 bases). The CDR3 spans 15 residues. Trimming left V 5 bases short and J 1 base short, with 13 bases between. Germline V gives CDR1 SGHDT, CDR2 YYEEEE. CDR3 in amino acids: CASSLGQTSNQPQHF. CDR3 coding DNA: TGTGCCAGCAGTCTCGGACAGACAAGCAATCAGCCCCAGCATTTT. Using reference TRBV5-6 and TRBJ1-5 for the parts outside the CDR3, the full variable domain is DAGVTQSPTHLIKTRGQQVTLRCSPKSGHDTVSWYQQALGQGPQFIFQYYEEEERQRGNFPDRFSGHQFPNYSSELNVNALLLGDSALYLCASSLGQTSNQPQHFGDGTRLSIL.

The chain uses TRBV18 and TRBJ2-1, with D maybe TRBD2 (7 bases). Germline lookup yields CDR1 KGHSH and CDR2 LQKENI. Trimming cost V 2 bases and J 5 bases, with 16 bases left between them. This CDR3 region has 16 residues. Written as DNA, the CDR3 is TGTGCCAGCTCACCAGACTCCGGAGGGGGGGACAATGAGCAGTTCTTC. The encoded protein is CASSPDSGGGDNEQFF.

The chain recombines TRBV15 with TRBJ2-2; TRBD1 aligns across 7 bases. Germline lookup yields CDR1 LNHNV and CDR2 YYDKDF (reference sequence). Trimming removed 6 bases from V and 4 bases from J; junction bases left unmatched: 11. The CDR3 is 16 amino acids. CDR3 loop: CATRDLTGWATGELFF. The CDR3 coding sequence is TGTGCCACCAGGGACTTGACAGGGTGGGCCACCGGGGAGCTGTTTTTT.

This CDR3 reads CASSEAMGGYNEQFF. In DNA, the CDR3 is TGTGCCAGCAGTGAAGCTATGGGGGGATACAATGAGCAGTTCTTC. The chain employs TRBV2 and TRBJ2-1, with D perhaps TRBD2 (6 bases). V shed 0 bases and J shed 4 bases, with 10 bases lying between them. The CDR3 contains 15 residues. Germline V lookup: CDR1 SNHLY, CDR2 FYNNEI.

This clone has more than one count but fewer than ten. This chain connects TRBV3-1 (or the pseudogene TRBV3-2) to TRBJ2-3; D gene ambiguous. Germline assignment: CDR1 LGHDT and CDR2 YNNKEL (reference sequence). The CDR3 totals 14 residues. V was shortened by 1 base and J by 3 bases, with 8 bases between the two germline ends. CDR3 sequence reads: CASSQVVVTDTQYF. The CDR3 DNA reads as TGTGCCAGCAGCCAAGTCGTCGTAACAGATACGCAGTATTTT.

The CDR3 coding sequence is TGTGCCAGCAGGAGGACAGGGGCGAGTAATGAAAAACTGTTTTTT. Its translation is CASRRTGASNEKLFF. V is TRBV28 and J is TRBJ1-4; TRBD1 aligns across 9 bases. This CDR3 is built from 15 residues. Trimming at V came to 6 bases and at J to 4 bases, leaving 6 bases not matched to a gene. CDR1 is MDHEN and CDR2 is SYDVKM in the germline V gene.

This rearrangement joins TRBV7-3 to TRBJ2-1; 10 positions match TRBD2. Germline loops: CDR1 SGHTA, CDR2 FQGTGA. After removal of 1 base from V and 5 bases from J, the junction contained 17 bases not matched to a gene. The CDR3 loop spans 20 amino acids. The CDR3 sequence: CASSLNPTGELAGRHNEQFF. The CDR3 nucleotides are TGTGCCAGCAGCTTAAACCCCACGGGAGAACTAGCGGGGAGACACAATGAGCAGTTCTTC.

The chain employs TRBV19 and TRBJ1-3; the D is unclear. CDR1 is LNHDA, CDR2 SQIVND, per germline (reference sequence). Trimming stripped 3 bases from V and 4 bases from J, with 4 bases between. The CDR3 contains 12 residues. Here the CDR3 reads CASSMRGNTIYF. The CDR3 DNA is TGTGCCAGTAGTATGCGGGGAAACACCATATATTTT.